The source of this T cell receptor beta chain is a study of cytomegalovirus exposure and HLA in healthy donors. CDR1 is GTSNPN, CDR2 SVGIG, per germline (reference sequence). The CDR3 is 13 residues long. PCR involved 60 Vbeta and 13 Jbeta primers. Assay used: immunoSEQ multiplex PCR; TCRdb lists only in-frame clones, some missing. The sample has 90,000 or so clones; approximately 68% are singletons. The V gene is TRBV30, the J gene TRBJ1-2, with 9 nucleotides matching TRBD1. This receptor was taken from a boy under 18 in good health and CMV-seropositive. Sequenced input: PBMCs. The CDR3 DNA reads as TGTGCATCAAGCCGGGACAGGGACTATGGCTACACCTTC. Amino acids: CASSRDRDYGYTF.